Listed here are 26 T cell receptor beta chains from one sample, sequenced in a study of graft-versus-host responses after intestinal transplantation. Intraepithelial and lamina propria lymphocytes were freed from processed graft tissue. TCRdb keeps only in-frame clones here, not all; method: immunoSEQ multiplex PCR. Here the sample spans approximately 63,000 clones, about nine tenths being singletons. The input for sequencing was ileum tissue, taken approximately 56 weeks after transplant. The receptors stem from a human patient who received an intestinal transplant, so some T cells may come from the graft donor.

CDR3 in amino acids: CASSPAGNTEAFF. CDR3 in DNA: TGTGCCAGCAGCCCAGCCGGGAACACTGAAGCTTTCTTT. The genes are TRBV9 and TRBJ1-1, with unresolved D. Trimming removed 4 bases at V and 1 base at J, with 8 bases between. The length of the CDR3 is 13 residues. The germline V gene encodes CDR1 SGDLS and CDR2 YYNGEE.

This chain joins TRBV5-1 and TRBJ2-7; perhaps D is TRBD1 or TRBD2 (6 bases each). CDR1 is SGHRS, CDR2 YFSETQ, per germline. Trimming left V 1 base short and J 0 bases short, with 11 bases between. There are 15 residues in the CDR3. The CDR3 loop is CASSLRRGHSYEQYF. The CDR3 DNA reads as TGCGCCAGCAGCTTGCGGCGGGGACACTCCTACGAGCAGTACTTC.

The chain carries TRBV6-5 and TRBJ1-2; the match to TRBD1 covers 8 bases. Germline trimming cut 6 bases from V and 8 bases from J; bases unmatched to any gene: 5. Germline-derived CDR1 and CDR2 are MNHEY and SVGAGI. The CDR3 contains 12 residues. As DNA, the CDR3 is TGTGCCAGCAGGTCAGGGGGCGGAGGCTACACCTTC. Amino acids: CASRSGGGGYTF.

The CDR3 bases are TGTGCCAGCAGCTCTCTCCAGGGGACTCTCTCTGGAAACACCATATATTTT. Protein sequence: CASSSLQGTLSGNTIYF. J is TRBJ1-3 and V is TRBV9; tentatively, D is TRBD1 (6 bases). This CDR3 has 17 amino acids. Looked up from germline, CDR1 is SGDLS and CDR2 is YYNGEE. Trimming took 4 bases from V and 0 from J, leaving 17 bases between them.

The chain joins TRBV5-5 to TRBJ2-2; unclear D gene. Looked up from germline, CDR1 is SGHKS and CDR2 is YYEKEE (reference sequence). This CDR3 spans 13 amino acids. The ends were cut back, 4 bases at V and 4 bases at J, with 8 bases in the middle. CDR3 DNA sequence: TGTGCCAGCAGCGGTAGCTTCACCGGGGAGCTGTTTTTT. Translation: CASSGSFTGELFF.

This clone appeared once. This chain uses TRBV27 with TRBJ1-5; the match to TRBD1 covers 8 bases. Trimming at V came to 5 bases and at J to 4 bases, leaving 4 bases not matched to a gene. The CDR3 spans 14 residues. Germline V gene data show CDR1 as MNHEY and CDR2 as SMNVEV (reference sequence). CDR3 sequence (DNA): TGTGCCAGCAGTATCGGACAGGGTAATCAGCCCCAGCATTTT. Encoded protein: CASSIGQGNQPQHF.

The V call is TRBV6-5, the J call TRBJ1-3, with 7 bases aligning to TRBD1. The CDR3 loop spans 13 amino acids. Germline CDR1 reads MNHEY; CDR2 reads SVGAGI. The V and J ends lost 5 bases and 2 bases, in that order; junction bases with no gene match: 0. The CDR3: CASSDRAGNTIYF. CDR3 DNA sequence: TGTGCCAGCAGTGACAGGGCTGGAAACACCATATATTTT.

This clone appeared once. The chain combines TRBV5-1 with TRBJ2-4; D unresolved. Germline lookup yields CDR1 SGHRS and CDR2 YFSETQ. This CDR3 has 14 amino acids. V gave up 1 base and J gave up 3 bases, with 8 bases separating them. The CDR3 nucleotides read TGCGCCAGCAGCTTGACCCTCGACAAAAACATTCAGTACTTC. Translating it yields CASSLTLDKNIQYF.

Notes on this clone: In the same sample, other DNA sequences code for this CDR3. The V gene is TRBV5-6, the J gene TRBJ1-2; 9 nucleotides agree with TRBD1. This CDR3 region has 15 residues. CDR1 SGHDT and CDR2 YYEEEE come from the germline V gene. Trimming cost V 0 bases and J 4 bases; bases outside gene matches: 4. The DNA for the CDR3 is TGTGCCAGCAGCTTGGTAGGACAGGGGAGCTATGGCTACACCTTC. This gives the protein CASSLVGQGSYGYTF.

This chain joins TRBV13 and TRBJ2-1; D not resolved. The CDR3 has 15 residues. Germline CDR1 and CDR2: PRHDT and FYEKMQ (reference sequence). With 4 bases removed from V and 7 bases from J, the gap between germline ends came to 17 bases. The CDR3, as DNA: TGTGCCAGCAGCTCCCAACTCACAGACAAAAATGAGCAGTTCTTC. Translating gives CASSSQLTDKNEQFF.

The chain recombines TRBV28 with TRBJ2-7, with D possibly matching TRBD2 (6 bases). V lost 4 bases and J 2 bases, leaving 12 bases between the germline ends. The CDR3 extends over 14 amino acids. The germline V gene encodes CDR1 MDHEN and CDR2 SYDVKM. CDR3 amino acids: CASSWGGGAYEQYF. The CDR3 coding sequence is TGTGCCAGCAGTTGGGGAGGAGGTGCCTACGAGCAGTACTTC.

V and J are TRBV4-1 and TRBJ1-4, with D tentatively TRBD1 (6 bases). V lost 2 bases, J lost 8 bases, and 12 bases lay in between. This CDR3 has 14 amino acids. Germline lookup yields CDR1 MGHRA and CDR2 YSYEKL. CDR3 in amino acids: CASSQIQGGEKLFF. The CDR3 bases are TGCGCCAGCAGCCAAATACAGGGTGGGGAAAAACTGTTTTTT.

The chain is built from TRBV5-1 and TRBJ2-1; TRBD2 matches 12 bases. Trimming removed 3 bases from V and 4 bases from J; junction bases left unmatched: 2. The CDR3 totals 15 residues. CDR1 and CDR2 (germline): SGHRS, YFSETQ. CDR3 nucleotide sequence: TGCGCCAGCAGCTCCGGACTAGCGGGATACAATGAGCAGTTCTTC. This gives the protein CASSSGLAGYNEQFF.

The chain uses TRBV15 and TRBJ2-7, with 11 bases that match TRBD2. Unmatched junction bases numbered 3, after V lost 1 base and J lost 4 bases. The CDR3 loop spans 15 amino acids. CDR1 is LNHNV, CDR2 YYDKDF, per germline (reference sequence). CDR3 amino acids: CATSRGGTSGYEQYF. CDR3 bases: TGTGCCACCAGCAGAGGAGGGACTAGCGGTTACGAGCAGTACTTC.

The chain carries TRBV6-5 and TRBJ2-7, with 8 nucleotides matching TRBD1. CDR1 is MNHEY, CDR2 SVGAGI, per germline. CDR3 length: 15 residues. V gave up 2 bases and J gave up 6 bases; unmatched junction bases: 9. The CDR3 region has the DNA TGTGCCAGCAGTTACCGTGGACAGGGTATACGCGAGCAGTACTTC. Translated, it gives CASSYRGQGIREQYF.

This clone was seen only a few times. This specimen includes other DNA sequences encoding the same CDR3. The V call is TRBV11-2, the J call TRBJ2-7; D may be TRBD2 (5 bases). Germline CDR1 and CDR2: SGHAT and FQNNGV. The CDR3 is 12 amino acids. V was trimmed by 3 bases and J by 6 bases, leaving 9 bases between them. The CDR3 spells CASSFPGSEQYF. CDR3 DNA: TGTGCCAGCAGCTTCCCGGGGTCCGAGCAGTACTTC. Combining the CDR3 with reference TRBV11-2 and TRBJ2-7 gives the whole variable domain EAGVAQSPRYKIIEKRQSVAFWCNPISGHATLYWYQQILGQGPKLLIQFQNNGVVDDSQLPKDRFSAERLKGVDSTLKIQPAKLEDSAVYLCASSFPGSEQYFGPGTRLTVT.

This chain's CDR3 is CASSDSGLNEQYF. The CDR3 nucleotides read TGTGCCAGCAGTGATTCGGGGTTGAACGAGCAGTACTTC. The rearrangement uses TRBV6-1 and TRBJ2-7, with a tentative D call TRBD2 (5 bases). V was trimmed by 3 bases and J by 5 bases, leaving 11 bases between them. The germline V gene encodes CDR1 MNHNS and CDR2 SASEGT. The CDR3 spans 13 residues.

J is TRBJ1-6 and V is TRBV12-5; a possible D gene is TRBD1 (5 bases). The V gene lost 4 bases and the J gene lost 6 bases, with 10 bases spanning the gap. Germline CDR1 LGHNT, CDR2 FRNRAP. There are 14 residues in the CDR3. CDR3 DNA: TGTGCTAGTGGTTGGGACGGACCTAATTCACCCCTCCACTTT. It specifies CASGWDGPNSPLHF.

The rearrangement uses TRBV5-1 and TRBJ2-1; 7 nucleotides line up with TRBD1. The germline V gene has CDR1 SGHRS and CDR2 YFSETQ. Trimming removed 1 base from V and 9 bases from J; junction bases left unmatched: 10. This CDR3 region has 15 residues. This CDR3 reads CASSLSVKGGGEQFF. CDR3 bases: TGCGCCAGCAGCTTGAGCGTAAAAGGGGGCGGTGAGCAGTTCTTC. The whole variable domain, filled in from reference TRBV5-1 and TRBJ2-1, reads KAGVTQTPRYLIKTRGQQVTLSCSPISGHRSVSWYQQTPGQGLQFLFEYFSETQRNKGNFPGRFSGRQFSNSRSEMNVSTLELGDSALYLCASSLSVKGGGEQFFGPGTRLTVL.

J is TRBJ1-5 and V is TRBV30, with D possibly being TRBD1 (5 bases). This CDR3 has 13 residues. Trimming took 4 bases from V and 6 from J, leaving 13 bases between them. Germline V gene lookup returns CDR1 GTSNPN and CDR2 SVGIG (reference sequence). As DNA, the CDR3 is TGTGCCTGGACTGGGGGTGGAGGTCAGCCCCAGCATTTT. It yields the protein CAWTGGGGQPQHF.

This rearrangement joins TRBV30 to TRBJ1-4; no clear D gene. The V gene lost 1 base and the J gene lost 6 bases, with 6 bases spanning the gap. Germline CDR1 and CDR2: GTSNPN and SVGIG (reference sequence). The CDR3 runs to 12 residues. CDR3 bases: TGTGCCTGGAGTGGAAACCATGAAAAACTGTTTTTT. Encoded protein: CAWSGNHEKLFF. Combining the CDR3 with reference TRBV30 and TRBJ1-4 gives the whole variable domain SQTIHQWPATLVQPVGSPLSLECTVEGTSNPNLYWYRQAAGRGLQLLFYSVGIGQISSEVPQNLSASRPQDRQFILSSKKLLLSDSGFYLCAWSGNHEKLFFGSGTQLSVL.

The chain is built from TRBV4-1 and TRBJ2-5, with D maybe TRBD1 (5 bases). Deletions cut 1 base from V and 0 bases from J, with 18 bases between. This CDR3 spans 18 amino acids. CDR1 and CDR2 from the germline V gene are MGHRA and YSYEKL. CDR3 protein: CASSQGFRALSYQETQYF. The DNA of the CDR3 is TGCGCCAGCAGCCAAGGGTTCAGGGCCCTATCCTACCAAGAGACCCAGTACTTC.

The CDR3 nucleotides read TGTGCCAGTAGTAGATACAGGGCGACGCACTACTACGAGCAGTACTTC. It encodes CASSRYRATHYYEQYF. The chain combines TRBV19 with TRBJ2-7; D perhaps matches TRBD1 (6 bases). This CDR3 is built from 16 residues. V dropped 4 bases and J dropped 3 bases, with 19 bases sitting between them. CDR1 and CDR2 from the germline V gene are LNHDA and SQIVND (reference sequence).

This clone was picked up one time. V is TRBV11-2 and J is TRBJ2-5, with 13 nucleotides matching TRBD2. Germline lookup yields CDR1 SGHAT and CDR2 FQNNGV. V was pared by 5 bases and J by 3 bases, with 6 bases of the junction left unmatched. The CDR3 is 16 amino acids. CDR3 amino acids: CASSLRGLAGKETQYF. As DNA, the CDR3 is TGTGCCAGCAGCCTAAGGGGACTAGCGGGGAAAGAGACCCAGTACTTC.

CDR3 residues: CASSQDSLYGYTF. The DNA of the CDR3 is TGTGCCAGCAGCCAGGACAGTCTCTATGGCTACACCTTC. The chain links TRBV7-9 to TRBJ1-2, with a possible D match to TRBD1 (6 bases). Trimming pared 5 bases from V and 4 bases from J, leaving 11 bases between. CDR1 is SEHNR, CDR2 FQNEAQ, per germline (reference sequence). The CDR3 consists of 13 residues.

The chain recombines TRBV6-1 with TRBJ2-3; the D gene is possibly TRBD2 (5 bases). The germline V gene encodes CDR1 MNHNS and CDR2 SASEGT. The CDR3 consists of 14 residues. V was shortened by 0 bases and J by 6 bases, with 10 bases between the two germline ends. The CDR3 coding sequence is TGTGCCAGCAGTGAAGCGCGTTCGGGGGATACGCAGTATTTT. It encodes CASSEARSGDTQYF.